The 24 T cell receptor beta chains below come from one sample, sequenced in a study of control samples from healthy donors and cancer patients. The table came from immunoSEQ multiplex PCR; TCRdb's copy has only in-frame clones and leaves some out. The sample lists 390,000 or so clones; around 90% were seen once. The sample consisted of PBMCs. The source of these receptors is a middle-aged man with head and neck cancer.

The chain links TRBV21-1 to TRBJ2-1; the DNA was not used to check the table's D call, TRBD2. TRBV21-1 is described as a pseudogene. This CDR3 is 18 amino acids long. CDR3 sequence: CASSVWTSGSLAGNEQFF. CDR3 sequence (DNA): TGTGCCAGCAGCGTCTGGACTAGCGGGAGTCTGGCGGGGAATGAGCAGTTCTTC.

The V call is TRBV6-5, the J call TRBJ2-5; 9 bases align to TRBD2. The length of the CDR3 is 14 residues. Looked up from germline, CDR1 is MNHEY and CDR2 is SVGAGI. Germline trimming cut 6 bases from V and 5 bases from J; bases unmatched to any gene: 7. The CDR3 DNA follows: TGTGCCAGCAGCTCAAGCGGGGGGTGGGAGACCCAGTACTTC. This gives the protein CASSSSGGWETQYF.

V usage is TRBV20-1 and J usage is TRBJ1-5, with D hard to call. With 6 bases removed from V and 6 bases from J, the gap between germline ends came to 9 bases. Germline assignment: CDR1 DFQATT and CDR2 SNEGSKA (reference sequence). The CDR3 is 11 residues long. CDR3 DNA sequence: TGCAGTGCCAGGATTGGTCAGCCCCAGCATTTT. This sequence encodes CSARIGQPQHF.

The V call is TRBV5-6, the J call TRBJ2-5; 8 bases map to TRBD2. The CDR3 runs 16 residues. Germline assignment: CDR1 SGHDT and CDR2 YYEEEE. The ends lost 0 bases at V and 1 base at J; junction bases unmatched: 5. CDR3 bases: TGTGCCAGCAGCTTGGTCGGCGGGGGGACCCAAGAGACCCAGTACTTC. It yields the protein CASSLVGGGTQETQYF.

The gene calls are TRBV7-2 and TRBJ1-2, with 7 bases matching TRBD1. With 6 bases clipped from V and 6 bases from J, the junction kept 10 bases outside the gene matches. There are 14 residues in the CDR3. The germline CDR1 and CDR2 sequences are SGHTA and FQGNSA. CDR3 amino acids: CASRPTGTANGYTF. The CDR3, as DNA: TGTGCCAGCAGGCCAACCGGGACAGCTAATGGCTACACCTTC.

The CDR3 here is CASGSRGKYEQYF. Here the CDR3 DNA reads TGTGCCAGCGGATCCAGGGGTAAATACGAGCAGTACTTC. The V and J genes are TRBV2 and TRBJ2-7, with a possible D match to TRBD1 (6 bases). Germline V gene lookup returns CDR1 SNHLY and CDR2 FYNNEI. The CDR3 is 13 amino acids. The V end was cut by 8 bases, the J end by 4 bases, with 15 bases between.

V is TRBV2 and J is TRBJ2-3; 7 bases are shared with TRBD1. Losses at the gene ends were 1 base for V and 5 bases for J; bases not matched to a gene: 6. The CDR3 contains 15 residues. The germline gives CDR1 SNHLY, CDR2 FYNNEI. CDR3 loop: CASSEGPTGIDTQYF. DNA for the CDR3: TGTGCCAGCAGTGAAGGGCCGACAGGGATAGATACGCAGTATTTT.

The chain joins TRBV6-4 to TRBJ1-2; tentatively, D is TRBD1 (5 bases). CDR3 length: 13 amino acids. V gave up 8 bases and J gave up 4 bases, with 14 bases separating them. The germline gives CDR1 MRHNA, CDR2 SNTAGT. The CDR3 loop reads CASRPDGGYGYTF. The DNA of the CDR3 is TGTGCCAGCCGCCCGGACGGGGGCTATGGCTACACCTTC.

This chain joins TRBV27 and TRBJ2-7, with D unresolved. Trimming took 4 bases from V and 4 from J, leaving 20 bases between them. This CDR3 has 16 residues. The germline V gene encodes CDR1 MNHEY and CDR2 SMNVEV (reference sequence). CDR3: CASSSVSQPPLYEQYF. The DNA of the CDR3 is TGTGCCAGCAGTTCCGTTAGTCAGCCTCCCCTTTACGAGCAGTACTTC.

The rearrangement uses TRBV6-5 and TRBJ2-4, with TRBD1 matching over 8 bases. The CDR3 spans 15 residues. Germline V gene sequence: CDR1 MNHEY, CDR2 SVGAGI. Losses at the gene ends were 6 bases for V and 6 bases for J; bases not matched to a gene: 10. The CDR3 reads CASRPMVQGGNIQYF. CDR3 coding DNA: TGTGCCAGCAGGCCCATGGTACAGGGGGGAAACATTCAGTACTTC.

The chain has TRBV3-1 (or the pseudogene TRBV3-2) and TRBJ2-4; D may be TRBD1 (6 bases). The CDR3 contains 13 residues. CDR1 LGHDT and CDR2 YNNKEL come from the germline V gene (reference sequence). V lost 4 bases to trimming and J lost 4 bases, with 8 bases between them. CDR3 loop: CASSLGQKNIQYF. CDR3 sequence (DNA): TGTGCCAGCAGCCTCGGACAGAAAAACATTCAGTACTTC.

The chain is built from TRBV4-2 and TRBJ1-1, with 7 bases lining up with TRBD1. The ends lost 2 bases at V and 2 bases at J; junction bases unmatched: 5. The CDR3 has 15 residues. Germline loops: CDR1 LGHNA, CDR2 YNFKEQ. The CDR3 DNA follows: TGTGCCAGCAGCCAAAAAGGGACAGCCAACACTGAAGCTTTCTTT. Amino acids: CASSQKGTANTEAFF.

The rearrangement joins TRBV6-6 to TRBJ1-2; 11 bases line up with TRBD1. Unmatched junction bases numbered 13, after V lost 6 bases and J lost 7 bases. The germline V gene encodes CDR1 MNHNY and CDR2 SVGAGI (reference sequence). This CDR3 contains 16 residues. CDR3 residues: CASRQGQGAWYGGYTF. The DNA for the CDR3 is TGTGCCAGCAGACAAGGACAGGGGGCTTGGTATGGTGGCTACACCTTC.

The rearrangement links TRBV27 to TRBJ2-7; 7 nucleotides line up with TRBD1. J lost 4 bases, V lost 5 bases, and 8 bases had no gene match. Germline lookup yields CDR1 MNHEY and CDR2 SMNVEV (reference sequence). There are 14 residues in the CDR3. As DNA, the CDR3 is TGTGCCAGCAGTGGGGCAGGGGGTGTATACGAGCAGTACTTC. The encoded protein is CASSGAGGVYEQYF.

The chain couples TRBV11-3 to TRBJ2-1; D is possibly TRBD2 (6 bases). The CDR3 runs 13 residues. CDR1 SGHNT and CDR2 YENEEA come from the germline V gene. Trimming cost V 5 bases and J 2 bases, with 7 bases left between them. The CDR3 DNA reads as TGTGCCAGCAGCGGAGGGGCCTACAATGAGCAGTTCTTC. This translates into CASSGGAYNEQFF.

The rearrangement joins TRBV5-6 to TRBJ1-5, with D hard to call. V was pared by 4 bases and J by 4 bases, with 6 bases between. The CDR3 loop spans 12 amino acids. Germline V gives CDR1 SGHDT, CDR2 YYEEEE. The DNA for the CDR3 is TGTGCCAGCAGCACCGAGAATCAGCCCCAGCATTTT. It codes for CASSTENQPQHF.

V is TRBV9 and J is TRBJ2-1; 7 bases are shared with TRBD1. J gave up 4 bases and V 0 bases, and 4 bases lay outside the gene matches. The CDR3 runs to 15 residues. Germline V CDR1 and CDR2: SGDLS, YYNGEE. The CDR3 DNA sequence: TGTGCCAGCAGCGTAGTAGGGACAGAGTACAATGAGCAGTTCTTC. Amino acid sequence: CASSVVGTEYNEQFF.

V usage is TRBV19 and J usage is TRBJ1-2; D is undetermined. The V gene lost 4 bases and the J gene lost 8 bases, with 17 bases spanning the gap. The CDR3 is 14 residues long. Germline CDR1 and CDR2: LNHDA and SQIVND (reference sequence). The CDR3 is CASSSLDNIQGYTF. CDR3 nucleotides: TGTGCCAGTAGTAGTTTGGATAATATCCAGGGCTACACCTTC.

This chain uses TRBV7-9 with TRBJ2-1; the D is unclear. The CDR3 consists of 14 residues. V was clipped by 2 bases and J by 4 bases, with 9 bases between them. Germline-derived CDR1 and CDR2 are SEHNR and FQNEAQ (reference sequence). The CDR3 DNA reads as TGTGCCAGCAGCTTAAGTGGAGCGTACAATGAGCAGTTCTTC. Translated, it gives CASSLSGAYNEQFF.

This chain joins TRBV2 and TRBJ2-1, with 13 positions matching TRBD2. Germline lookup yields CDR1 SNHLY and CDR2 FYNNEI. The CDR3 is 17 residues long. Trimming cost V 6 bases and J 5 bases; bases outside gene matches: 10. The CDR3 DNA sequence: TGTGCCAGCAGGTGGACTAGCGGGGGACACACTCACAATGAGCAGTTCTTC. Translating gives CASRWTSGGHTHNEQFF.

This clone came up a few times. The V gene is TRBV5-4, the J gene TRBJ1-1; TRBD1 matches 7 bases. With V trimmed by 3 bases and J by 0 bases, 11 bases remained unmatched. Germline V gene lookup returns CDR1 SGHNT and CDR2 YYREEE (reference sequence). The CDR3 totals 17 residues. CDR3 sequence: CASSSAPRDSMNTEAFF. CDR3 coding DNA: TGTGCCAGCAGCTCCGCCCCACGGGACAGCATGAACACTGAAGCTTTCTTT.

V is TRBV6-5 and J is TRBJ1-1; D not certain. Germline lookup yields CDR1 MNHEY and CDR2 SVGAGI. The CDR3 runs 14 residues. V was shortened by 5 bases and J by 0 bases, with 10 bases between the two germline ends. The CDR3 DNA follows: TGTGCCAGCAGTCACTGGGAGTTGAACACTGAAGCTTTCTTT. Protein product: CASSHWELNTEAFF.

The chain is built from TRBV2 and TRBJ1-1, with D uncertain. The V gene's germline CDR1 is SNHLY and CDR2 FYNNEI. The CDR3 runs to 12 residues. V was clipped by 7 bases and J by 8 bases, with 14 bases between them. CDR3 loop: CASTQERDEAFF. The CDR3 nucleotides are TGTGCCAGCACCCAGGAGCGTGACGAAGCTTTCTTT.

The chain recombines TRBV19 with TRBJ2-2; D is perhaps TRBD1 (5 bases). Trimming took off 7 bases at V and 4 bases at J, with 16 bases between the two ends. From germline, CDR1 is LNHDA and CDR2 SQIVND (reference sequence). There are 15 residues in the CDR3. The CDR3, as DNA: TGTGCCAGTACCTCACAGGCGTTGGGCACCGGGGAGCTGTTTTTT. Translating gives CASTSQALGTGELFF.